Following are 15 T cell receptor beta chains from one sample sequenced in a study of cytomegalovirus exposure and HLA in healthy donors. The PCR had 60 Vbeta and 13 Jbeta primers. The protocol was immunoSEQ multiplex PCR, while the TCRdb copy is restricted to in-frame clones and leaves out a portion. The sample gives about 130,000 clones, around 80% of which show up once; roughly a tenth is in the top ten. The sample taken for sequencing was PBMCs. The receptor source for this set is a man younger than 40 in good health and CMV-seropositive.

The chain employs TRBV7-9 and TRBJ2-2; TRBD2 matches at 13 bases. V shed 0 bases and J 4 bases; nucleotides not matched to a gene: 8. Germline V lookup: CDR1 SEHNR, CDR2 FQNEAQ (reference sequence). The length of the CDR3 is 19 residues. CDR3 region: CASSLARTSGRRSTGELFF. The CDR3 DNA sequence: TGTGCCAGCAGCTTAGCCCGGACTAGCGGGAGACGGAGCACCGGGGAGCTGTTTTTT.

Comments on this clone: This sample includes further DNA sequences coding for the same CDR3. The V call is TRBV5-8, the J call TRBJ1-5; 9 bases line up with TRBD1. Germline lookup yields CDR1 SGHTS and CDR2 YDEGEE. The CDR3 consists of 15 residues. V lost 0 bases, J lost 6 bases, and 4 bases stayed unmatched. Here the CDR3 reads CASSLGQGVRQPQHF. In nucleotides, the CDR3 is TGTGCCAGCAGCTTGGGACAGGGGGTACGTCAGCCCCAGCATTTT.

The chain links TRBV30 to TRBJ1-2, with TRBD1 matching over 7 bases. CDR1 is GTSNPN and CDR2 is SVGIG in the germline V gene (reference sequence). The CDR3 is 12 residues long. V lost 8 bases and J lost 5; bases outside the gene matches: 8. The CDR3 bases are TGTGCCGCCTACAGGGGTGGGTATGGCTACACCTTC. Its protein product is CAAYRGGYGYTF.

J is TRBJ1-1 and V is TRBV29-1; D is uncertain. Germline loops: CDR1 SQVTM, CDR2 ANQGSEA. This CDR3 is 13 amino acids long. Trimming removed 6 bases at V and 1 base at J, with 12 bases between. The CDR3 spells CSVVGDRNTEAFF. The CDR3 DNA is TGCAGCGTCGTGGGAGATCGGAACACTGAAGCTTTCTTT. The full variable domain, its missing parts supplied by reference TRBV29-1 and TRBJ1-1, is SAVISQKPSRDICQRGTSLTIQCQVDSQVTMMFWYRQQPGQSLTLIATANQGSEATYESGFVIDKFPISRPNLTFSTLTVSNMSPEDSSIYLCSVVGDRNTEAFFGQGTRLTVV.

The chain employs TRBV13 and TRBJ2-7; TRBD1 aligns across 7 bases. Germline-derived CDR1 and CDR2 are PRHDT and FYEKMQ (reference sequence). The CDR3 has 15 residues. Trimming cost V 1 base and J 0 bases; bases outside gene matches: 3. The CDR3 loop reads CASSLVRDSSYEQYF. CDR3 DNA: TGTGCCAGCAGCTTAGTACGGGACAGCTCCTACGAGCAGTACTTC.

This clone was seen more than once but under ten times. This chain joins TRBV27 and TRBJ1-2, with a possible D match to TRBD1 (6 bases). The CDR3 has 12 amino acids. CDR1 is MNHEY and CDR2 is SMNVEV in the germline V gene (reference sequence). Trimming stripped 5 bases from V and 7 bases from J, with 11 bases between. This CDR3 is CASSPQGAGYTF. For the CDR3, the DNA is TGTGCCAGCAGTCCACAGGGAGCTGGCTACACCTTC.

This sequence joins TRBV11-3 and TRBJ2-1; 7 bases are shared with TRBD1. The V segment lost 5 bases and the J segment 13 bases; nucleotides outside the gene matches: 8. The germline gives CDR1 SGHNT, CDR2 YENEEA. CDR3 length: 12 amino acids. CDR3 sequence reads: CASSDSGTAQFF. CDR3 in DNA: TGTGCCAGCAGCGACTCCGGGACAGCCCAGTTCTTC.

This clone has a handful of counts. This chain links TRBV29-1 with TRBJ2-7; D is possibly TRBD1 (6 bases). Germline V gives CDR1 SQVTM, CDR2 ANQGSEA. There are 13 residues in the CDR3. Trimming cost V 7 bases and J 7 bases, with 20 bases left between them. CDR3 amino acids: CSGSRGYSGEQYF. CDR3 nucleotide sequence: TGCAGCGGCTCAAGGGGGTATTCGGGGGAGCAGTACTTC.

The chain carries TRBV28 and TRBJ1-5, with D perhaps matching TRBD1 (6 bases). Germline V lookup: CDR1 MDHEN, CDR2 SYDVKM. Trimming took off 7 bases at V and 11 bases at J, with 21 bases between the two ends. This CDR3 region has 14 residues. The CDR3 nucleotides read TGTGCCAGCACCGACTCCAGGGGCCCCGGGACCCAGCATTTT. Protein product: CASTDSRGPGTQHF.

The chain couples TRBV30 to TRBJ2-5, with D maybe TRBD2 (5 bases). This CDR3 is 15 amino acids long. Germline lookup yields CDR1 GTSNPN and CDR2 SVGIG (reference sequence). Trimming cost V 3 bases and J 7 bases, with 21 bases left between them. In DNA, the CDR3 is TGTGCCTGGAGGGACTTCCCGACCCTCCGGGGGACCCAGTACTTC. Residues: CAWRDFPTLRGTQYF.

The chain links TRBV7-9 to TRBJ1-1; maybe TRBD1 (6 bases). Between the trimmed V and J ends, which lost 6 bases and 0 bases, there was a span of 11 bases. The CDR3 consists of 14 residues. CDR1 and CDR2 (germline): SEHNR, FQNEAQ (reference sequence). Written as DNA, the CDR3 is TGTGCCAGCAGAGGGGGGGGGATGAACACTGAAGCTTTCTTT. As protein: CASRGGGMNTEAFF.

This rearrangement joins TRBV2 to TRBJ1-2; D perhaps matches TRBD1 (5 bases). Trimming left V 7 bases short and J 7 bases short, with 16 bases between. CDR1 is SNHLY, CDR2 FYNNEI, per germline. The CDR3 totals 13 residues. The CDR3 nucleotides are TGTGCCAGCATAACTACAGGCAGCCGTGGCTACACCTTC. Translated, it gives CASITTGSRGYTF.

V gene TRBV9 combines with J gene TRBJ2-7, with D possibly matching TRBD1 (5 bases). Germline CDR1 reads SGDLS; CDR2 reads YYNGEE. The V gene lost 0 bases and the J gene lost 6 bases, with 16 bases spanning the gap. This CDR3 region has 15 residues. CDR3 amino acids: CASSVESGWWGEQYF. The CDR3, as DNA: TGTGCCAGCAGCGTAGAGTCAGGGTGGTGGGGCGAGCAGTACTTC. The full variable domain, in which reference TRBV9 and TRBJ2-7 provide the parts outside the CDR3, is DSGVTQTPKHLITATGQRVTLRCSPRSGDLSVYWYQQSLDQGLQFLIQYYNGEERAKGNILERFSAQQFPDLHSELNLSSLELGDSALYFCASSVESGWWGEQYFGPGTRLTVT.

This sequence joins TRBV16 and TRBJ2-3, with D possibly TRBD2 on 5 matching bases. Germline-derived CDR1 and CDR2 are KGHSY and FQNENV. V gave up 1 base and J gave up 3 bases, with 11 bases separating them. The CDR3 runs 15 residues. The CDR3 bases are TGTGCCAGCAGCCAATACTTGAGAGGGACAGATACGCAGTATTTT. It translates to CASSQYLRGTDTQYF.

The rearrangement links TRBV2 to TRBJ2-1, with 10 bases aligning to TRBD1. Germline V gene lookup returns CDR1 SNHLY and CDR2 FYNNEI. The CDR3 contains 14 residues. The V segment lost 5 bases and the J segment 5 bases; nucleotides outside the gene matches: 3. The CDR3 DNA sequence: TGTGCCAGCAGTCCAGGGACAGGGGACAATGAGCAGTTCTTC. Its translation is CASSPGTGDNEQFF.